This T cell receptor (beta chain) was sequenced during a study of T cell responses to AZD1222 COVID-19 vaccine. Produced via immunoSEQ multiplex PCR; TCRdb's table is partial and in-frame only. The sample contains 140,000 to 150,000 clones, roughly 90% of which appear only once. For this clone: The antigen remains undetermined.

The CDR3 is 17 amino acids. Looked up from germline, CDR1 is SGHTA and CDR2 is FQGNSA. V was shortened by 4 bases and J by 1 base, with 19 bases between the two germline ends. Pooled in the analysis were second doses at about 4 or about 12 weeks. Regarding the study as a whole: Nearly half of spike-specific TCRs reportedly go after variant regions that carry no mutations. Among the donors, most were white British and more were female, and clonal diversity was possibly underestimated.

The sequence derives from an adult who received the AZD1222 COVID-19 vaccine. The chain combines TRBV7-2 with TRBJ1-2, with a tentative D call TRBD1 (6 bases). The starting material was peripheral blood, obtained 28 days after the second AZD1222 dose. CDR3 DNA sequence: TGTGCCAGCAGCTCTCTGGGGGGCAGGGGAGGTAACTATGGCTACACCTTC. This translates into CASSSLGGRGGNYGYTF.